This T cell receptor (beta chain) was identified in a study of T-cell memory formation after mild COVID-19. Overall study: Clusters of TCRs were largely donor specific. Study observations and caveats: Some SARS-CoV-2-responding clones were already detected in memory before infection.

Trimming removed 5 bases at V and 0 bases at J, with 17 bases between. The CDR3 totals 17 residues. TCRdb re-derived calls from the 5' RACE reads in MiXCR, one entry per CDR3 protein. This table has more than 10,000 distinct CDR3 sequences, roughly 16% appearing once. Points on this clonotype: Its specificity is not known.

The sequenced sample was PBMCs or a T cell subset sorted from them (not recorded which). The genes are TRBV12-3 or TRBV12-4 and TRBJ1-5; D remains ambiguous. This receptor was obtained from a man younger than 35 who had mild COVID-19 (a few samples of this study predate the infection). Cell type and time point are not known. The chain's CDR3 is CASSMDRYFNSNQPQHF. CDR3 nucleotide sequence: TGTGCCAGCAGTATGGACCGTTATTTTAATAGCAATCAGCCCCAGCATTTT.